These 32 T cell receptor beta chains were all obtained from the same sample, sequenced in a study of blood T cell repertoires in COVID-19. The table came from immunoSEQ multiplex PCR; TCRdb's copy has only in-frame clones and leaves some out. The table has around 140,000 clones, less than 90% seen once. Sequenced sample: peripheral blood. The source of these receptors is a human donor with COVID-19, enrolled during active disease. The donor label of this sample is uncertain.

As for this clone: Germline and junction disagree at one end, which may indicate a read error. Here the CDR3 DNA reads TGTGCTAGCAGCTTAGGGACAGTAGAAGCTTTCTTT. Translation gives CASSLGTVEAFF. The chain uses TRBV7-7 and TRBJ1-1, with TRBD1 identical over 7 bases. The germline V gene encodes CDR1 SSHAT and CDR2 FNYEAQ (reference sequence). The CDR3 is 12 amino acids.

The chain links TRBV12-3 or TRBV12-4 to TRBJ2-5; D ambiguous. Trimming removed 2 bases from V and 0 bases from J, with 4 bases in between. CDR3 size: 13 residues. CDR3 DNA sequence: TGTGCCAGCAGTTTATCCGACCAAGAGACCCAGTACTTC. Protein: CASSLSDQETQYF.

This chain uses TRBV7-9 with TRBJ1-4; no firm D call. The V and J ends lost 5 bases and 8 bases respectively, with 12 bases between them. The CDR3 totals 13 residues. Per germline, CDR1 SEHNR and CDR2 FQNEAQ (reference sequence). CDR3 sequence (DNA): TGTGCCAGCAGCCGGTCCACCAGGGAAAAACTGTTTTTT. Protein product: CASSRSTREKLFF.

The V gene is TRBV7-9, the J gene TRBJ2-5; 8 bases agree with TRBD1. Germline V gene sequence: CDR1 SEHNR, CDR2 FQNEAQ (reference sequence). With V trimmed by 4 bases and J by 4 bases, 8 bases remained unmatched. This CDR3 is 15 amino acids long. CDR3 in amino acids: CASSSQGDAVETQYF. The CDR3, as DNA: TGTGCCAGCAGCTCACAGGGGGATGCGGTAGAGACCCAGTACTTC.

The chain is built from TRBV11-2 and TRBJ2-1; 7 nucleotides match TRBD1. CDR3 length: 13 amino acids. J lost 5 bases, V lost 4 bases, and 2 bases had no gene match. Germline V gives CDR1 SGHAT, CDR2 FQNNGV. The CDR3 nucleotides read TGTGCCAGCAGCTGGGGACAGAACAATGAGCAGTTCTTC. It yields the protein CASSWGQNNEQFF.

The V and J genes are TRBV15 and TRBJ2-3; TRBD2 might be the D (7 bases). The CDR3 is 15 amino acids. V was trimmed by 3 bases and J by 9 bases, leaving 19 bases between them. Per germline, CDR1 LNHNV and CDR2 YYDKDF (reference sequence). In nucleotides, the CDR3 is TGTGCCACCAGCAGGGAGGGGGGGCTGTGGCGGACGCAGTATTTT. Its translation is CATSREGGLWRTQYF.

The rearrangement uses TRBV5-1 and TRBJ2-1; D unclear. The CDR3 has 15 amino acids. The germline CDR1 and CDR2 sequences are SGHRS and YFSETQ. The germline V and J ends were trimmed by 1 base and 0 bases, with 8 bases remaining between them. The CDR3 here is CASSLMRSSYNEQFF. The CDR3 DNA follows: TGCGCCAGCAGCTTGATGAGGAGCTCCTACAATGAGCAGTTCTTC.

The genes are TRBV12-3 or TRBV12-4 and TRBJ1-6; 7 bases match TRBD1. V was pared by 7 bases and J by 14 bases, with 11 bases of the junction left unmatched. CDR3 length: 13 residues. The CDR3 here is CASKGQVSSALHF. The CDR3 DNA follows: TGTGCCAGCAAAGGACAGGTATCTTCTGCCCTCCACTTT.

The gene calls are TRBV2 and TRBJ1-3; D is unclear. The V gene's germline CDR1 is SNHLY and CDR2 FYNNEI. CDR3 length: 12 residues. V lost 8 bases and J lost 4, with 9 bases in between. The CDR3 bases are TGTGCCAGCGACATCCGCGGAAACACCATATATTTT. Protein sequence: CASDIRGNTIYF. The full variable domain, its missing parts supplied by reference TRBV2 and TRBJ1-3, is EPEVTQTPSHQVTQMGQEVILRCVPISNHLYFYWYRQILGQKVEFLVSFYNNEISEKSEIFDDQFSVERPDGSNFTLKIRSTKLEDSAMYFCASDIRGNTIYFGEGSWLTVV.

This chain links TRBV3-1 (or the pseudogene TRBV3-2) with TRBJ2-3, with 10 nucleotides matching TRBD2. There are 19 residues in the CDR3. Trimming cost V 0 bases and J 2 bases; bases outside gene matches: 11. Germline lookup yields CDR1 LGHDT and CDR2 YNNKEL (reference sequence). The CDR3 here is CASSQDLAGAHPITDTQYF. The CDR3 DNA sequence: TGTGCCAGCAGCCAAGATCTAGCGGGGGCCCACCCCATCACAGATACGCAGTATTTT.

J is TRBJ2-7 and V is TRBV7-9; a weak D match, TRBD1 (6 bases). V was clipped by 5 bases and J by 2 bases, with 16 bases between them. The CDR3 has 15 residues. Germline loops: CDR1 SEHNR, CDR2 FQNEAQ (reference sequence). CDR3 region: CASSDSHRVAYEQYF. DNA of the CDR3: TGTGCCAGCAGCGATTCGCACAGGGTGGCCTACGAGCAGTACTTC.

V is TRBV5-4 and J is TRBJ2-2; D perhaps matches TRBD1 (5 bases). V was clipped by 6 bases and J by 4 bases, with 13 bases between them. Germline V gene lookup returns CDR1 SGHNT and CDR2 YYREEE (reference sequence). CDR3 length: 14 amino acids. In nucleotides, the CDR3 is TGTGCCAGCACCTCTAGACAGACCACCGGGGAGCTGTTTTTT. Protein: CASTSRQTTGELFF.

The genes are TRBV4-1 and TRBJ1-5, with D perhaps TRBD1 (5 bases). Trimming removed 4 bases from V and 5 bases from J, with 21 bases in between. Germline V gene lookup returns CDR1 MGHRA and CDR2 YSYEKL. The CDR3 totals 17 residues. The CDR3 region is CASSPIGDSKGHQPQHF. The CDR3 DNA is TGCGCCAGCAGCCCAATAGGGGACTCGAAGGGCCATCAGCCCCAGCATTTT.

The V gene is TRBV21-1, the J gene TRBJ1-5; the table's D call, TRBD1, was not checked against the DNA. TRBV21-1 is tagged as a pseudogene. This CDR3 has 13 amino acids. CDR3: CASLGEGDKPQHF. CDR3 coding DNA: TGTGCCAGCTTGGGGGAAGGGGACAAACCCCAGCATTTT.

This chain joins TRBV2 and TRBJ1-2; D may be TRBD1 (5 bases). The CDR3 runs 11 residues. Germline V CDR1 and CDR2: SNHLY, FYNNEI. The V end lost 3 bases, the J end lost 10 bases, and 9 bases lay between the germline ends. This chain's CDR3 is CASSEGRDYTF. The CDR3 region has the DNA TGTGCCAGCAGTGAGGGCAGGGACTACACCTTC.

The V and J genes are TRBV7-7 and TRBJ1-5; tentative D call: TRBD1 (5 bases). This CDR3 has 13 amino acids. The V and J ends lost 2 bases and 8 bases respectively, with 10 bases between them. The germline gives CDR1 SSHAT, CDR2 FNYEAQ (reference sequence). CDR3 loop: CASSLSGDEPQHF. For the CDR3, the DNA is TGTGCCAGCAGCTTATCGGGGGATGAGCCCCAGCATTTT.

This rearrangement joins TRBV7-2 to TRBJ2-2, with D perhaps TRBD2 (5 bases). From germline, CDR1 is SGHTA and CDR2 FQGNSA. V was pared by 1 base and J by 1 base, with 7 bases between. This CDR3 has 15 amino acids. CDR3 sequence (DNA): TGTGCCAGCAGCTTAGTTGCGGGGAACACCGGGGAGCTGTTTTTT. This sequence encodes CASSLVAGNTGELFF.

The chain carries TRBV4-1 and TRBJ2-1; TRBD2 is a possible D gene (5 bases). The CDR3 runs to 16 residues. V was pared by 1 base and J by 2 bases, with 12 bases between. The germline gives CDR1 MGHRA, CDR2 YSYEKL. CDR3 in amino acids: CASSQVSRGAYNEQFF. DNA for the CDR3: TGCGCCAGCAGCCAAGTGTCTCGGGGAGCCTACAATGAGCAGTTCTTC.

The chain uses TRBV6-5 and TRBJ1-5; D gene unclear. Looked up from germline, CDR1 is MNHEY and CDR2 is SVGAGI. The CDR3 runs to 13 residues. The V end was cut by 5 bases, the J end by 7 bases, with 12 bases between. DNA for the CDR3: TGTGCCAGCAGTCGGGCCGGAGGACAGCCCCAGCATTTT. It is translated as CASSRAGGQPQHF.

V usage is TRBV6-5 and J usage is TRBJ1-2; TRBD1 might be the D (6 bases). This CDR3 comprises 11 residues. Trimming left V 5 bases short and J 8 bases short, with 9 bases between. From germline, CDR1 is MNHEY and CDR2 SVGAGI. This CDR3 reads CASSTRGGYTF. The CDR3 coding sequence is TGTGCCAGCAGTACCAGGGGCGGCTACACCTTC.

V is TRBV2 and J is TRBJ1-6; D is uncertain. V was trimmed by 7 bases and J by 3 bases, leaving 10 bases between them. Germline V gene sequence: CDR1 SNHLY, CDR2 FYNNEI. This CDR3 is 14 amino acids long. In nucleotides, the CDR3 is TGTGCCAGCATCCGGAGGTTCTATAATTCACCCCTCCACTTT. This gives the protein CASIRRFYNSPLHF.

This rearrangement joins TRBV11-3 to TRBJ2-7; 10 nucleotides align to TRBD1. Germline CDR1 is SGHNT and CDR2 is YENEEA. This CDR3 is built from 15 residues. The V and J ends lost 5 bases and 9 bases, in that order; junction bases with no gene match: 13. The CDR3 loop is CASSLRQGATEWQYF. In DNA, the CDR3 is TGTGCCAGCAGCCTACGACAGGGGGCGACGGAATGGCAGTACTTC.

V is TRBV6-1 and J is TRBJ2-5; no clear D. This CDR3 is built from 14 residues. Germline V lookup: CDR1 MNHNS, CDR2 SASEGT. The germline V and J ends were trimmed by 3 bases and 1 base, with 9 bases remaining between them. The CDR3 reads CASSDDTLQETQYF. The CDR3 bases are TGTGCCAGCAGTGACGACACCCTCCAAGAGACCCAGTACTTC.

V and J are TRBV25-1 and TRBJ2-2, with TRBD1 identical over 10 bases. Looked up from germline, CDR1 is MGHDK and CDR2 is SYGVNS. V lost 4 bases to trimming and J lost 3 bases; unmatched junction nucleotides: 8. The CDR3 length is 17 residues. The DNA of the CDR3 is TGTGCCAGCAGTGTTGCCGGGACAGGGGTCTACACCGGGGAGCTGTTTTTT. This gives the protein CASSVAGTGVYTGELFF.

CDR3 sequence (DNA): TGCGCCAGCAGCCAGCCCCTGTGGCGGGACGATAACGAGCAGTACTTC. It yields the protein CASSQPLWRDDNEQYF. This chain links TRBV4-1 with TRBJ2-7, with TRBD2 as a possible D gene (6 bases). V was cut by 3 bases and J by 5 bases, with 20 bases left in between. Looked up from germline, CDR1 is MGHRA and CDR2 is YSYEKL. CDR3 length equals 16 residues.

Here the CDR3 DNA reads TGCGCCAGCAGCCCCTGGACAGACTACGGAGTTGAAAAACTGTTTTTT. It codes for CASSPWTDYGVEKLFF. The rearrangement joins TRBV5-1 to TRBJ1-4; D might be TRBD1 (6 bases). Trimming shortened V by 4 bases and J by 7 bases, and 20 bases separated the two germline ends. Germline CDR1 is SGHRS and CDR2 is YFSETQ. This CDR3 contains 16 residues.

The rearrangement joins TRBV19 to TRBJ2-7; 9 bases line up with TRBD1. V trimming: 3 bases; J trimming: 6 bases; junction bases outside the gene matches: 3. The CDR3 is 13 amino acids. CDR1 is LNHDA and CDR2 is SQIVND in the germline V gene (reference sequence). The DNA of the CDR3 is TGTGCCAGTAGTATTCGGACAGGGGTCGAGCAGTACTTC. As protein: CASSIRTGVEQYF.

The DNA of the CDR3 is TGTGCCAGCAGCTGGACAGGGACCCCAGGAGATACGCAGTATTTT. Protein sequence: CASSWTGTPGDTQYF. The V call is TRBV7-9, the J call TRBJ2-3; 8 nucleotides agree with TRBD1. This CDR3 has 15 residues. V lost 4 bases, J lost 5 bases, and 8 bases stayed unmatched. Germline lookup yields CDR1 SEHNR and CDR2 FQNEAQ (reference sequence).

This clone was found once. CDR3 nucleotide sequence: TGTGCCAGCAGCGTAGAGCGATTGAAGTACTTC. This codes for CASSVERLKYF. The V call is TRBV2, the J call TRBJ2-7; D gene uncertain. CDR3 length: 11 residues. CDR1 and CDR2 from the germline V gene are SNHLY and FYNNEI. With 6 bases removed from V and 11 bases from J, the gap between germline ends came to 14 bases.

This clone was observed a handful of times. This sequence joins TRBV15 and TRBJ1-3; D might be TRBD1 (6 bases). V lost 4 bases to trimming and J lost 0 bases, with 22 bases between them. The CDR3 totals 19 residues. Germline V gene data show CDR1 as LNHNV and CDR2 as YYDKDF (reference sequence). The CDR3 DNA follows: TGTGCCACCAGCACCTACCGGGGACACAGAGGGGGCTCTGGAAACACCATATATTTT. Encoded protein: CATSTYRGHRGGSGNTIYF.

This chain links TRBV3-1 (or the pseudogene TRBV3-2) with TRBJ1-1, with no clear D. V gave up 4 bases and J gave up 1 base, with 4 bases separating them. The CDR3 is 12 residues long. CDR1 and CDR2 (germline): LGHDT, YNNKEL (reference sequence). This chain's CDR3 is CASSRQNTEAFF. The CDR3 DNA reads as TGTGCCAGCAGCCGGCAGAACACTGAAGCTTTCTTT.

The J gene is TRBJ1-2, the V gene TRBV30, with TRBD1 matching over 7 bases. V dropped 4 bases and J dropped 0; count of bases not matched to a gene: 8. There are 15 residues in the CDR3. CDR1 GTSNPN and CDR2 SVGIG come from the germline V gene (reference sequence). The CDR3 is CAWTRDRDSNYGYTF. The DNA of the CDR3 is TGTGCCTGGACCCGGGACAGAGATTCTAACTATGGCTACACCTTC.